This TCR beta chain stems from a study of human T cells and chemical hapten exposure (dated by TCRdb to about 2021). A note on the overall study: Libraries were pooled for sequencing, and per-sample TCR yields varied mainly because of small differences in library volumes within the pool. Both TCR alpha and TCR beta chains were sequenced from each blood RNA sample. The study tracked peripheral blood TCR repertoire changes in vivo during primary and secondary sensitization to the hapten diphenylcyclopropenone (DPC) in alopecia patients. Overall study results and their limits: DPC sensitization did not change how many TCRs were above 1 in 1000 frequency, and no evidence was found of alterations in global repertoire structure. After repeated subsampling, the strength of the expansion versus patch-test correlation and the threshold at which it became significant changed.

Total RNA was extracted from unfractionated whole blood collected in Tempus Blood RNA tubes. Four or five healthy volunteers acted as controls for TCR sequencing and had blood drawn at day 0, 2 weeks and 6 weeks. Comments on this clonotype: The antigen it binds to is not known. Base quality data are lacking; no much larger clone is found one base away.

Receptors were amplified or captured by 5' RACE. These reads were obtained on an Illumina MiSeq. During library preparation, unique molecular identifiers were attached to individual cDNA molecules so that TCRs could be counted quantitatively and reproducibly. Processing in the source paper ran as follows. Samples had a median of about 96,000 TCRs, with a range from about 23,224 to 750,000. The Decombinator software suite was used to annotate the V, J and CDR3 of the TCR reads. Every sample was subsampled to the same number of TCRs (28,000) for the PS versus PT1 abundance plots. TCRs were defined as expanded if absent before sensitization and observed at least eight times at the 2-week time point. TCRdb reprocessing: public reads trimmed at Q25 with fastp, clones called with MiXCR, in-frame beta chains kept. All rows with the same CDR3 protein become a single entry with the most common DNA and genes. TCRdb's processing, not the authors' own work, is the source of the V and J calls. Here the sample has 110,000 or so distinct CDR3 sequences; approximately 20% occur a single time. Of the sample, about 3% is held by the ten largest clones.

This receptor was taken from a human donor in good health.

The CDR3 protein sequence reads: CASSRDLRSAGGRTDTQYF. The bases read TGTGCCAGCAGCAGAGACCTTCGGTCTGCGGGAGGGCGGACAGATACGCAGTATTTT. The V and J genes are TRBV21-1 and TRBJ2-3; the table's D call TRBD2 went unverified against the DNA. TRBV21-1 represents a pseudogene. Including cysteine and phenylalanine, the CDR3 has 19 amino acids. The sequence is cut down to CDR3 DNA, 57 bases in frame from base 1.